This T cell receptor beta chain was observed in a study of radiotherapy plus CTLA-4 blockade in lung cancer. Study-level information: Objective responses were documented in 15% to 20% of patients, with disease control in roughly 33%. Points from the study as a whole: Interferon-beta, together with early blood T cell clone dynamics, reportedly best predicted response. Clones derived from tumor TCRs expanded in blood after radiotherapy plus ipilimumab.

Trimming stripped 5 bases from V and 3 bases from J, with 12 bases between. Germline lookup yields CDR1 SEHNR and CDR2 FQNEAQ (reference sequence). The CDR3 runs 14 residues. Comments on this clone: The antigen is unknown.

Clones were sequenced by immunoSEQ multiplex PCR, and TCRdb holds only the in-frame ones, with some missing. Among about 78,000 clones listed, 75% to 90% were seen once. Ipilimumab-mediated CTLA-4 blockade plus focal radiation was given to patients having chemo-refractory metastatic non-small-cell lung cancer. This clonotype was obtained from a human donor with non-small cell lung cancer who had a partial response to radiotherapy plus ipilimumab. The sequenced sample was peripheral blood, obtained from a patient treated with radiotherapy plus ipilimumab. The rearrangement uses TRBV7-9 and TRBJ2-3; maybe TRBD1 (6 bases). CDR3 residues: CASSGQGKTDTQYF. CDR3 coding DNA: TGTGCCAGCAGCGGGCAGGGGAAAACAGATACGCAGTATTTT.